This T cell receptor (beta chain) was found in a study of blood T cell repertoires in COVID-19. The protocol was immunoSEQ multiplex PCR, while the TCRdb copy is restricted to in-frame clones and leaves out a portion. The sample carries a few hundred thousand clones, about 88% recorded once. This clone appeared a single time. This CDR3 region has 15 residues. Trimming shortened V by 6 bases and J by 1 base, and 13 bases separated the two germline ends. Germline assignment: CDR1 SNHLY and CDR2 FYNNEI. The genes are TRBV2 and TRBJ1-5; D might be TRBD1 (6 bases). Material for sequencing was PBMCs or T cells enriched from blood (not recorded which). The TCR comes from a woman aged 18-29 years who had been exposed to COVID-19. This CDR3 reads CASSLWTASNQPQHF. The DNA for the CDR3 is TGTGCCAGCAGCCTATGGACAGCAAGCAATCAGCCCCAGCATTTT.